Each of the 15 T cell receptor beta chains below was sequenced from the same sample in a study of a mutant IDH1 vaccine in newly diagnosed glioma. Sample time point: week 11, during vaccination. Each dose of the vaccine consisted of 300 ug of mutant IDH1 20-mer peptide, with topical imiquimod. These TCRs' antigens remain unknown. The method was immunoSEQ multiplex PCR; TCRdb's version includes in-frame clones alone and lacks a portion of them. The sample contains fewer than 65,000 clones, under 90% of which appear only once. The sequenced sample was PBMCs, obtained from a glioma patient whose treatment included an IDH1 peptide vaccine. These receptors were obtained from a man aged 45-60 years with glioma.

CDR3 nucleotide sequence: TGTGCCATCAGTGAGTCGAAATTAACTGAGGGGACAGATACGCAGTATTTT. This sequence encodes CAISESKLTEGTDTQYF. The chain couples TRBV10-3 to TRBJ2-3; D might be TRBD1 or TRBD2, each matching 5 bases. Between the trimmed V and J ends, which lost 0 bases and 3 bases, there was a span of 16 bases. The CDR3 runs to 17 residues. Germline CDR1 and CDR2: ENHRY and SYGVKD.

J is TRBJ1-1 and V is TRBV27; 12 bases align to TRBD1. The V segment lost 8 bases and the J segment 9 bases; nucleotides outside the gene matches: 4. This CDR3 is 12 amino acids long. CDR1 MNHEY and CDR2 SMNVEV come from the germline V gene (reference sequence). CDR3 protein: CASWDRGLKAFF. In DNA form, the CDR3 reads TGTGCCAGCTGGGACAGGGGGCTTAAAGCTTTCTTT.

The V and J genes are TRBV6-6 and TRBJ1-5, with TRBD1 as a possible D gene (5 bases). The germline V and J ends were trimmed by 6 bases and 1 base, with 16 bases remaining between them. The CDR3 loop spans 16 amino acids. Germline V gene data show CDR1 as MNHNY and CDR2 as SVGAGI (reference sequence). CDR3 region: CASRRRGQGSNQPQHF. DNA of the CDR3: TGTGCCAGCAGACGAAGAGGGCAGGGAAGCAATCAGCCCCAGCATTTT.

J is TRBJ2-1 and V is TRBV7-9; 10 nucleotides agree with TRBD2. The V and J ends lost 8 bases and 3 bases, in that order; junction bases with no gene match: 4. The CDR3 is 14 amino acids. The germline V gene encodes CDR1 SEHNR and CDR2 FQNEAQ (reference sequence). The CDR3 reads CASLGTSVYNEQFF. Here the CDR3 DNA reads TGTGCCAGCCTCGGGACTAGCGTCTACAATGAGCAGTTCTTC. The entire variable domain, with the rest obtained from reference TRBV7-9 and TRBJ2-1, is as follows: DTGVSQNPRHKITKRGQNVTFRCDPISEHNRLYWYRQTLGQGPEFLTYFQNEAQLEKSRLLSDRFSAERPKGSFSTLEIQRTEQGDSAMYLCASLGTSVYNEQFFGPGTRLTVL.

In DNA form, the CDR3 reads TGTGCCAGAAGGATAGAGGGGGTCTTGGTTCCAACTCGGGAGCTGTTTTTT. Its translation: CARRIEGVLVPTRELFF. This sequence joins TRBV5-3 and TRBJ2-2, with a tentative D call TRBD1 (6 bases). TRBV5-3 is placed among ORFs of uncertain function. The V end lost 5 bases, the J end lost 9 bases, and 26 bases lay between the germline ends. The CDR3 sequence is 17 residues long.

The chain is built from TRBV5-8 and TRBJ2-3; 10 bases are shared with TRBD1. This CDR3 has 15 residues. V was pared by 4 bases and J by 3 bases, with 5 bases of the junction left unmatched. The germline V gene has CDR1 SGHTS and CDR2 YDEGEE. DNA of the CDR3: TGTGCCAGCAGCAGAGCGGGACAGGGGACAGATACGCAGTATTTT. It translates to CASSRAGQGTDTQYF.

This rearrangement joins TRBV19 to TRBJ2-7; D is possibly TRBD1 (6 bases). The germline gives CDR1 LNHDA, CDR2 SQIVND (reference sequence). CDR3 size: 13 residues. V shed 8 bases and J shed 2 bases, with 13 bases lying between them. CDR3 in amino acids: CASALDRTYEQYF. Here the CDR3 DNA reads TGTGCCAGTGCGCTGGACAGAACCTACGAGCAGTACTTC.

The chain is built from TRBV5-1 and TRBJ1-4; D unresolved. V lost 4 bases and J 7 bases, leaving 20 bases between the germline ends. Germline CDR1 reads SGHRS; CDR2 reads YFSETQ. This CDR3 is built from 16 residues. The DNA for the CDR3 is TGCGCCAGCAGCCCCGAGGCAGCTACACCGGGTGAAAAACTGTTTTTT. The encoded protein is CASSPEAATPGEKLFF.

The J gene is TRBJ2-7, the V gene TRBV10-3; 7 bases fit TRBD1. V was pared by 3 bases and J by 2 bases, with 4 bases of the junction left unmatched. The CDR3 is 14 amino acids. Germline CDR1 and CDR2: ENHRY and SYGVKD. The CDR3 sequence is CAISDSGTAYEQYF. CDR3 nucleotide sequence: TGTGCCATCAGTGACTCCGGGACAGCCTACGAGCAGTACTTC.

This chain joins TRBV2 and TRBJ2-7; TRBD2 agrees at 9 bases. Germline loops: CDR1 SNHLY, CDR2 FYNNEI. V was pared by 7 bases and J by 3 bases, with 10 bases of the junction left unmatched. CDR3 length: 15 residues. This chain's CDR3 is CASKGSSSGIYEQYF. In nucleotides, the CDR3 is TGTGCCAGCAAGGGGTCTTCTAGCGGGATCTACGAGCAGTACTTC.

This sequence joins TRBV4-1 and TRBJ2-3; 7 bases match TRBD2. The CDR3 extends over 16 amino acids. The V and J ends lost 2 bases and 1 base, in that order; junction bases with no gene match: 6. Germline V gives CDR1 MGHRA, CDR2 YSYEKL. This CDR3 is CASSQIFAGGTDTQYF. The CDR3 coding sequence is TGCGCCAGCAGCCAAATTTTCGCGGGAGGCACAGATACGCAGTATTTT.

The genes are TRBV2 and TRBJ2-1; maybe TRBD2 (7 bases). Deletions cut 5 bases from V and 1 base from J, with 12 bases between. Germline V CDR1 and CDR2: SNHLY, FYNNEI. The CDR3 loop spans 15 amino acids. The CDR3 DNA sequence: TGTGCCAGCAGTAAGGGGGGGATTTCCTACAATGAGCAGTTCTTC. This translates into CASSKGGISYNEQFF.

Of note for this clone: Different DNA sequences within this sample yield the same CDR3. This chain uses TRBV20-1 with TRBJ1-2; D ambiguous. The germline V gene encodes CDR1 DFQATT and CDR2 SNEGSKA (reference sequence). The CDR3 length is 11 residues. The V end was cut by 3 bases, the J end by 7 bases, with 9 bases between. CDR3 sequence: CSASDGFGYTF. The CDR3 DNA sequence: TGCAGTGCTAGCGACGGGTTTGGCTACACCTTC.

This clone has a handful of counts. The CDR3 spells CASSQDGVTSEAFF. The CDR3 DNA reads as TGCGCCAGCAGCCAAGATGGGGTTACATCTGAAGCTTTCTTT. The V and J genes are TRBV4-3 and TRBJ1-1, with D uncertain. With 0 bases removed from V and 6 bases from J, the gap between germline ends came to 11 bases. Germline V CDR1 and CDR2: LGHNA, YSLEER. This CDR3 contains 14 residues.

This chain uses TRBV7-9 with TRBJ1-1, with D perhaps matching TRBD1 (5 bases). The CDR3 sequence is 14 residues long. The V end lost 4 bases, the J end lost 0 bases, and 9 bases lay between the germline ends. Germline CDR1 and CDR2: SEHNR and FQNEAQ (reference sequence). CDR3 bases: TGTGCCAGCAGCTCGAAGACAGTGAACACTGAAGCTTTCTTT. It encodes CASSSKTVNTEAFF. Variable domain in full (rest from reference TRBV7-9 and TRBJ1-1): DTGVSQNPRHKITKRGQNVTFRCDPISEHNRLYWYRQTLGQGPEFLTYFQNEAQLEKSRLLSDRFSAERPKGSFSTLEIQRTEQGDSAMYLCASSSKTVNTEAFFGQGTRLTVV.